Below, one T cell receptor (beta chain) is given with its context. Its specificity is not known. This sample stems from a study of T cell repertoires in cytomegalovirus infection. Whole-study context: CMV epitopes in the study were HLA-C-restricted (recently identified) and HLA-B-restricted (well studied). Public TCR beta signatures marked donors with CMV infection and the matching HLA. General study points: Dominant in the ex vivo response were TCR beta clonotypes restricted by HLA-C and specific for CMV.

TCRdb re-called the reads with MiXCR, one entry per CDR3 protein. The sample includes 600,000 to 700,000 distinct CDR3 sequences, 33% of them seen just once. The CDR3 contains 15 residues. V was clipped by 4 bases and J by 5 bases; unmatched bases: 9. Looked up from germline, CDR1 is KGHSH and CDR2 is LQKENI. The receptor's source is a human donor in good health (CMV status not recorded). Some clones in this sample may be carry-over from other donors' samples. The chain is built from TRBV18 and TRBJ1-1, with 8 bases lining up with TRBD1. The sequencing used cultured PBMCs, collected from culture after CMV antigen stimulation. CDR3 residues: CASSQKGQGWTEAFF. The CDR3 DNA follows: TGTGCCAGCTCACAGAAAGGACAGGGTTGGACTGAAGCTTTCTTT.